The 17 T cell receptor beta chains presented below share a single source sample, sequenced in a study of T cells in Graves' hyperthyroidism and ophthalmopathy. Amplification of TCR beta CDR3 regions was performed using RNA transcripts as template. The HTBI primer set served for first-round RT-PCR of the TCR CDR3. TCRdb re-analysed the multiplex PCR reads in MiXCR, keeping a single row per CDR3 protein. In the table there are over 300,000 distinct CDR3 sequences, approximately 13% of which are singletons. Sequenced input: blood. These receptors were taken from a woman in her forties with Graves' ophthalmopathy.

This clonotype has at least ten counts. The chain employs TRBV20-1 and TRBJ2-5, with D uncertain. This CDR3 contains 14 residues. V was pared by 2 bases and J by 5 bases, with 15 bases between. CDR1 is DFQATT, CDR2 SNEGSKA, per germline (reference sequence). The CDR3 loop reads CSARPAVERETQYF. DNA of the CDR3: TGCAGTGCTAGACCTGCTGTGGAACGGGAGACCCAGTACTTC.

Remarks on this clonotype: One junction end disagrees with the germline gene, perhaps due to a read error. Here the CDR3 DNA reads TGCGCCAGCAGTTCGGACAGATTCTCTGGAAACACCATATATTTT. As protein: CASSSDRFSGNTIYF. The chain is built from TRBV27 and TRBJ1-3, with a possible D match to TRBD1 (6 bases). CDR1 MNHEY and CDR2 SMNVEV come from the germline V gene (reference sequence). This CDR3 has 15 amino acids.

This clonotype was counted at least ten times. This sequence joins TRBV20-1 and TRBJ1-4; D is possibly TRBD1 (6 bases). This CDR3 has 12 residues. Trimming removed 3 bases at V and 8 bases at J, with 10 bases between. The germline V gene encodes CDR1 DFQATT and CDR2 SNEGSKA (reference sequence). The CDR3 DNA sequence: TGCAGTGCTAGGTCGGACAGAGAAAAACTGTTTTTT. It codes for CSARSDREKLFF.

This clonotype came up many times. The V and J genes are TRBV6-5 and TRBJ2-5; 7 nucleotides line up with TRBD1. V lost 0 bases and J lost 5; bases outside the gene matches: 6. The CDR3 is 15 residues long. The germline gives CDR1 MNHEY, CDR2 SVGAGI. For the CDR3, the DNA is TGTGCCAGCAGTTACTCGATCGCCAGGGGGGAGACCCAGTACTTC. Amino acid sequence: CASSYSIARGETQYF.

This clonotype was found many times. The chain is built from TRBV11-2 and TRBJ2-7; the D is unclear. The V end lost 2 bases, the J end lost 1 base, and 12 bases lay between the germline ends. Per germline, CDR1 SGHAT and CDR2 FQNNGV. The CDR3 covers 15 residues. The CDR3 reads CASSLSAAGSYEQYF. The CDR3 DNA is TGTGCCAGCAGCTTATCCGCGGCTGGATCCTACGAGCAGTACTTC.

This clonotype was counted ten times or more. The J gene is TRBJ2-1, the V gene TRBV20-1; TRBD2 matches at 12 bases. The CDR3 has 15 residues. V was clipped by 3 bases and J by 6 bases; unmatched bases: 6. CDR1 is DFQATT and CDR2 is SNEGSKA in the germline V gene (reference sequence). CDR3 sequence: CSARGRLAGVNEQFF. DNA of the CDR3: TGCAGTGCTAGGGGAAGACTAGCGGGAGTCAATGAGCAGTTCTTC.

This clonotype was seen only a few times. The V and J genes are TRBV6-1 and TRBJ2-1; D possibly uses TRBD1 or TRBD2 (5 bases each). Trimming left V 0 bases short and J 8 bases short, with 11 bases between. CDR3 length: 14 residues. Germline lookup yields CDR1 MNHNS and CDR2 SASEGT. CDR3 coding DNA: TGTGCCAGCAGTGAAGCGAGCAGGGACGATGAGCAGTTCTTC. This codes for CASSEASRDDEQFF.

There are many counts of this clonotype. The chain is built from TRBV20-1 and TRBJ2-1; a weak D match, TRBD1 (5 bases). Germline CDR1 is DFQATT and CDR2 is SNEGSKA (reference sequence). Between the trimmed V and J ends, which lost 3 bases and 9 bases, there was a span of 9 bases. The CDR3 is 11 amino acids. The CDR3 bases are TGCAGTGCTAGTCAGGGTGGTGAGCAGTTCTTC. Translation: CSASQGGEQFF.

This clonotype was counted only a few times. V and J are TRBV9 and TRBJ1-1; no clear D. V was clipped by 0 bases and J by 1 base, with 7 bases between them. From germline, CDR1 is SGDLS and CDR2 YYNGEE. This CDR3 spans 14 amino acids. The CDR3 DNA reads TGTGCCAGCAGCGTAGGGTCAGGGAACACTGAAGCTTTCTTT. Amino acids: CASSVGSGNTEAFF.

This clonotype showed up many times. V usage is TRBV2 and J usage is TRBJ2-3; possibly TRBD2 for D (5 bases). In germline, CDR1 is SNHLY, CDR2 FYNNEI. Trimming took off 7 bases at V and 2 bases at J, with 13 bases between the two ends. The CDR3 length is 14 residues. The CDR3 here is CASTERGFTDTQYF. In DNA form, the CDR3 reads TGTGCCAGCACCGAACGGGGTTTCACAGATACGCAGTATTTT.

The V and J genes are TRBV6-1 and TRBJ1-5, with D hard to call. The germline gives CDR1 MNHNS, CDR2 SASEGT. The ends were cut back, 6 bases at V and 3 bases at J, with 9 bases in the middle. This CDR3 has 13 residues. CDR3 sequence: CASRENYNQPQHF. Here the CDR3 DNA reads TGTGCCAGCAGGGAAAACTACAATCAGCCCCAGCATTTT.

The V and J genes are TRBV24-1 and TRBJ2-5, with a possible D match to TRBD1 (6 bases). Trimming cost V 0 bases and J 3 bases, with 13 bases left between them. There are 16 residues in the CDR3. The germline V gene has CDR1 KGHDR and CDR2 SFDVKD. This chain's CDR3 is CATSDLGGADKETQYF. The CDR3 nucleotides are TGTGCCACCAGTGATTTGGGGGGCGCAGACAAAGAGACCCAGTACTTC.

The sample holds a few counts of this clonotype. The CDR3 sequence: CSARDLRGPSTDTQYF. The CDR3 coding sequence is TGCAGTGCTAGAGATCTCCGAGGGCCGAGCACAGATACGCAGTATTTT. The chain links TRBV20-1 to TRBJ2-3; perhaps TRBD2 as D (5 bases). V was trimmed by 0 bases and J by 0 bases, leaving 13 bases between them. The CDR3 totals 16 residues. Looked up from germline, CDR1 is DFQATT and CDR2 is SNEGSKA (reference sequence).

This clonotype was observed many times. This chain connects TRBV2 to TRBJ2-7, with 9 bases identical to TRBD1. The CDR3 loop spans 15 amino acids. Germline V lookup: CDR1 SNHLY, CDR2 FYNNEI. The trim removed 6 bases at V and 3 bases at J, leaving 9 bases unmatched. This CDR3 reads CASSRRQGGVYEQYF. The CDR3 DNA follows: TGTGCCAGCAGCCGGAGACAGGGGGGAGTCTACGAGCAGTACTTC.

For the CDR3, the DNA is TGTGCCAGCAGCCCATCGGGACAGGGGGCGAAAGGCTACACCTTC. It is translated as CASSPSGQGAKGYTF. V usage is TRBV5-8 and J usage is TRBJ1-2, with TRBD1 matching over 12 bases. CDR3 length equals 15 residues. CDR1 is SGHTS, CDR2 YDEGEE, per germline. After removal of 4 bases from V and 8 bases from J, the junction contained 9 bases not matched to a gene.

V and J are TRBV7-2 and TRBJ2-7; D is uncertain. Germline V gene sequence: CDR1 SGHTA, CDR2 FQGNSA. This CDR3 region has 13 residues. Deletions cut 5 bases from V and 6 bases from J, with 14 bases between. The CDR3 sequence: CASSPETLSEQYF. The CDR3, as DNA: TGTGCCAGCAGCCCGGAAACACTATCCGAGCAGTACTTC.

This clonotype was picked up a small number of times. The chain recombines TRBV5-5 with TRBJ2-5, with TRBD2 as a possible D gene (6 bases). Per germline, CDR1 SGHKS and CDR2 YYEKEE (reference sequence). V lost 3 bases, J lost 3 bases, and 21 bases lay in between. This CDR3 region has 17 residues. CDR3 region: CASSSDVWDRGKETQYF. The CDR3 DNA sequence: TGTGCCAGCAGCTCCGACGTTTGGGACCGCGGGAAAGAGACCCAGTACTTC.